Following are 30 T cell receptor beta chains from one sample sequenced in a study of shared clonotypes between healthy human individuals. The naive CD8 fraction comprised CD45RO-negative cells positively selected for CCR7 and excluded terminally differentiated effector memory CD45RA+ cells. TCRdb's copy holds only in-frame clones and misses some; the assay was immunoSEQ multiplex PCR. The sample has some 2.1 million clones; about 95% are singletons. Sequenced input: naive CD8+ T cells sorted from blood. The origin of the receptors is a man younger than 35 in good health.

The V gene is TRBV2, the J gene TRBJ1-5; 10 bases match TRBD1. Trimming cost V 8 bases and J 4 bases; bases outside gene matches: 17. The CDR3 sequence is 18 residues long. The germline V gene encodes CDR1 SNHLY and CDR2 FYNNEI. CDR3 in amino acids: CASSDVGQGFRENQPQHF. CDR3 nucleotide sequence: TGTGCCAGCTCCGACGTGGGACAGGGGTTCCGCGAAAATCAGCCCCAGCATTTT.

CDR3 nucleotides: TGTGCCAGCAGCCTCACCCCCGCGGGGCAGCCCCAGCATTTT. Its protein product is CASSLTPAGQPQHF. The chain carries TRBV27 and TRBJ1-5; D not certain. Between the trimmed V and J ends, which lost 6 bases and 7 bases, there was a span of 16 bases. There are 14 residues in the CDR3. Germline CDR1 reads MNHEY; CDR2 reads SMNVEV (reference sequence).

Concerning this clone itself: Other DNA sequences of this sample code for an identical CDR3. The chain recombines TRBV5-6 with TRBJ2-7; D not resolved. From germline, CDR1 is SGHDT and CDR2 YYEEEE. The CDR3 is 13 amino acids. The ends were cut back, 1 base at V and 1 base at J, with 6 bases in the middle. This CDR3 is CASSLLLSYEQYF. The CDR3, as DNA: TGTGCCAGCAGCTTGTTGTTGTCCTACGAGCAGTACTTC.

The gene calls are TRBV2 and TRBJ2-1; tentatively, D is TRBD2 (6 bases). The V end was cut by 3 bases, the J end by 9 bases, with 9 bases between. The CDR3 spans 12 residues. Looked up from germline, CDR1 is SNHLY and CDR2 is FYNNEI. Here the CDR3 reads CASSDLGSEQFF. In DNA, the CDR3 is TGTGCCAGCAGTGATCTCGGGAGTGAGCAGTTCTTC.

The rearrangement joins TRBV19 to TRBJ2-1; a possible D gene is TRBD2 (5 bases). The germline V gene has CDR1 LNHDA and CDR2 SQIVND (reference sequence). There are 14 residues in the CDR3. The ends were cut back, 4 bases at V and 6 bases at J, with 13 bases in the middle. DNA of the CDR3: TGTGCCAGTAGTACGCCAAGCGGTCCCAATGAGCAGTTCTTC. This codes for CASSTPSGPNEQFF.

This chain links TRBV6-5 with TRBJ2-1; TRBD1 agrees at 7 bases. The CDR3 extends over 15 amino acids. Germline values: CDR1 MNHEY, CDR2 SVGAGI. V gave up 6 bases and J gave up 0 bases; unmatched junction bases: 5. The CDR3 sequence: CASRKGQSSYNEQFF. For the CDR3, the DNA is TGTGCCAGCAGAAAGGGACAGAGCTCCTACAATGAGCAGTTCTTC.

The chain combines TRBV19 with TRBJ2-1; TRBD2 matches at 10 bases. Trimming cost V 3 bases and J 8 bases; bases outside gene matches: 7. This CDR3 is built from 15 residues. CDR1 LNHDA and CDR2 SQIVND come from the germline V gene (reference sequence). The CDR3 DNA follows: TGTGCCAGTAGTATCTCTAGCGGGAGAAGGGATGAGCAGTTCTTC. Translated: CASSISSGRRDEQFF.

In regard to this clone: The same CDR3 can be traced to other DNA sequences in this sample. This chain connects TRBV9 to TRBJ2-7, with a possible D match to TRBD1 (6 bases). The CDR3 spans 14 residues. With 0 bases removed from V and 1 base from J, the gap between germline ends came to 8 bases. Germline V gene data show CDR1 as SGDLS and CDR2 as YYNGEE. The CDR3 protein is CASSVAGESYEQYF. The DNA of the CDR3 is TGTGCCAGCAGCGTAGCAGGGGAGTCCTACGAGCAGTACTTC.

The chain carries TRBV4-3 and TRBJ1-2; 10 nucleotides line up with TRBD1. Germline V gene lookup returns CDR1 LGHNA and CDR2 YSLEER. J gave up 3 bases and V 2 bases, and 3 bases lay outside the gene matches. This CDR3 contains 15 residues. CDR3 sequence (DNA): TGCGCCAGCAGCCAACCCGGGACAGGGGACTATGGCTACACCTTC. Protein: CASSQPGTGDYGYTF.

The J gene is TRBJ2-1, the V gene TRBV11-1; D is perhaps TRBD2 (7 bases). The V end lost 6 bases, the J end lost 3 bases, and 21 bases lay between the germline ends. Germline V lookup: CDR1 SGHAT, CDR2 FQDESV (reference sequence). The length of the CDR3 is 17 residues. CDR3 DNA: TGTGCCAGCAGTAAGCTGGGGGGGGCGTCTAACTACAATGAGCAGTTCTTC. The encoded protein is CASSKLGGASNYNEQFF. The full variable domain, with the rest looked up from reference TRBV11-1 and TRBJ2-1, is EAEVAQSPRYKITEKSQAVAFWCDPISGHATLYWYRQILGQGPELLVQFQDESVVDDSQLPKDRFSAERLKGVDSTLKIQPAELGDSAMYLCASSKLGGASNYNEQFFGPGTRLTVL.

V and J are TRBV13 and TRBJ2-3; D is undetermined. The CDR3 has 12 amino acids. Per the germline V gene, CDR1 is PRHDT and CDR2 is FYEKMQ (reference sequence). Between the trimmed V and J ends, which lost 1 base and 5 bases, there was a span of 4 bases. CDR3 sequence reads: CASSLEVDTQYF. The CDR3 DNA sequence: TGTGCCAGCAGCTTAGAGGTAGATACGCAGTATTTT.

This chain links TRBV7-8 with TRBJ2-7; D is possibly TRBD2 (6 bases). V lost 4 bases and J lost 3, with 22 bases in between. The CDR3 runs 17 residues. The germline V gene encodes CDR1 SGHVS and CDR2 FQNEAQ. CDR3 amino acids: CASSSPAWEAGRYEQYF. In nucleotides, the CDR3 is TGTGCCAGCAGCTCCCCCGCATGGGAGGCAGGACGCTACGAGCAGTACTTC.

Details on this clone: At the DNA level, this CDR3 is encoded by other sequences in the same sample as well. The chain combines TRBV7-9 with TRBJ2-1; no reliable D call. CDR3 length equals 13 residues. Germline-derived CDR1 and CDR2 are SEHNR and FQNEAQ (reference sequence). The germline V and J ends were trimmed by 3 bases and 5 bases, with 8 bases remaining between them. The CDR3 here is CASSFDPDNEQFF. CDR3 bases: TGTGCCAGCAGCTTCGACCCAGACAATGAGCAGTTCTTC.

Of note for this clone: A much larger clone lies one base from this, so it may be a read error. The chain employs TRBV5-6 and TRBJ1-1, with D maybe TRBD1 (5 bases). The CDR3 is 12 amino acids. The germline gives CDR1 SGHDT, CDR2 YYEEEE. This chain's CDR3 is CASTLGDTEAFF. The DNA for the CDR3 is TGTGCCAGCACCTTGGGGGACACTGAAGCTTTCTTT.

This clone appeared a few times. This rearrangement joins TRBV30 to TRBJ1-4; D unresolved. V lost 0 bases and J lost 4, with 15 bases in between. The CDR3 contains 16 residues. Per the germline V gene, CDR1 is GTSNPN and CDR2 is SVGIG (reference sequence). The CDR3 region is CAWSVLRTDLNEKLFF. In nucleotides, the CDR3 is TGTGCCTGGAGTGTATTACGCACAGATCTTAATGAAAAACTGTTTTTT.

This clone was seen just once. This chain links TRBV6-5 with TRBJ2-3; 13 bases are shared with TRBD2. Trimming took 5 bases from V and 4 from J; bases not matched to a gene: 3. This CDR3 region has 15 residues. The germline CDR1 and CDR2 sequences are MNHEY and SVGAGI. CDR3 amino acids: CASSRTSGSADTQYF. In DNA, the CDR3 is TGTGCCAGCAGTAGGACTAGCGGGAGTGCAGATACGCAGTATTTT.

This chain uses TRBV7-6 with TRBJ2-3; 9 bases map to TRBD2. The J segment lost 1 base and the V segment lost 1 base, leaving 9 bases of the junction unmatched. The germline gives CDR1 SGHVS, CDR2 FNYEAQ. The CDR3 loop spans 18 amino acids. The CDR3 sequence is CASSLEAGGRYRTDTQYF. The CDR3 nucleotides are TGTGCCAGCAGCTTAGAGGCGGGGGGGCGTTACCGCACAGATACGCAGTATTTT. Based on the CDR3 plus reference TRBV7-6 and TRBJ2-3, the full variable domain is GAGVSQSPRYKVTKRGQDVALRCDPISGHVSLYWYRQALGQGPEFLTYFNYEAQQDKSGLPNDRFSAERPEGSISTLTIQRTEQRDSAMYRCASSLEAGGRYRTDTQYFGPGTRLTVL.

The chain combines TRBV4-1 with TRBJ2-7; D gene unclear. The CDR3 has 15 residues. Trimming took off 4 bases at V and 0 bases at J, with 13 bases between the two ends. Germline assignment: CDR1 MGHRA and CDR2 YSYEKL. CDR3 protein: CASSPGRWPSYEQYF. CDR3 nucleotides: TGCGCCAGCAGCCCCGGACGTTGGCCCTCCTACGAGCAGTACTTC.

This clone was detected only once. The CDR3 bases are TGTGCCAGCAGTTTCAGGACTAGCGGGGGCCCCACAGATACGCAGTATTTT. Its protein is CASSFRTSGGPTDTQYF. This chain connects TRBV28 to TRBJ2-3; 13 bases fit TRBD2. From germline, CDR1 is MDHEN and CDR2 SYDVKM. V dropped 3 bases and J dropped 2; count of bases not matched to a gene: 5. This CDR3 has 17 amino acids.

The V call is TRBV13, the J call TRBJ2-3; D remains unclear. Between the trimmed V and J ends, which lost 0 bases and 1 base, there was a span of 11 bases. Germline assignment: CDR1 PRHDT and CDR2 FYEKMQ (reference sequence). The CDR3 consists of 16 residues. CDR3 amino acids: CASSLGSVSGTDTQYF. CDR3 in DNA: TGTGCCAGCAGCTTAGGCTCGGTCAGCGGCACAGATACGCAGTATTTT.

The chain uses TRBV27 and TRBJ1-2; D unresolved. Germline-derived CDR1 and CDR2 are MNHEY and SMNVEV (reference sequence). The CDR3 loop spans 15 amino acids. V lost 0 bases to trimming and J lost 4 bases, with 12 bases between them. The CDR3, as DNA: TGTGCCAGCAGTTTATCGGCGGGCAGCAGCTATGGCTACACCTTC. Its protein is CASSLSAGSSYGYTF.

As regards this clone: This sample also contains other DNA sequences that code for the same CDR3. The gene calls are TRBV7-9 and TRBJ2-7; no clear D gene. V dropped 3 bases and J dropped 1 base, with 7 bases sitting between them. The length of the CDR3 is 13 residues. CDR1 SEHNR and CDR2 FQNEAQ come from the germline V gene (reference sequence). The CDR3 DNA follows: TGTGCCAGCAGCTTTACCTCTTCCTACGAGCAGTACTTC. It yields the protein CASSFTSSYEQYF.

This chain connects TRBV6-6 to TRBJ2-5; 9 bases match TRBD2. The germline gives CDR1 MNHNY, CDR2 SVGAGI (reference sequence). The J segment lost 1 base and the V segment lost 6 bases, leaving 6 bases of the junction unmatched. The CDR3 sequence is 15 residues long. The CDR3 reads CASSPGTSIQETQYF. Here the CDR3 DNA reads TGTGCCAGCAGCCCCGGGACTAGCATCCAAGAGACCCAGTACTTC.

The CDR3 DNA is TGTGCCAGCAGCTTATCGTTCGGGAGCTCCTACAATGAGCAGTTCTTC. This gives the protein CASSLSFGSSYNEQFF. The V call is TRBV7-9, the J call TRBJ2-1, with D maybe TRBD2 (6 bases). CDR1 is SEHNR and CDR2 is FQNEAQ in the germline V gene (reference sequence). The CDR3 runs to 16 residues. V lost 2 bases to trimming and J lost 0 bases, with 11 bases between them.

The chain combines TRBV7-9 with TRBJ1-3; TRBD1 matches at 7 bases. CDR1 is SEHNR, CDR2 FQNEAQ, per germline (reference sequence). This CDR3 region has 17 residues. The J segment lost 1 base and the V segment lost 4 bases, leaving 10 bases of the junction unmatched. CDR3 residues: CASSSRQGEGSGNTIYF. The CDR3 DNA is TGTGCCAGCAGCTCAAGACAGGGAGAGGGTTCTGGAAACACCATATATTTT.

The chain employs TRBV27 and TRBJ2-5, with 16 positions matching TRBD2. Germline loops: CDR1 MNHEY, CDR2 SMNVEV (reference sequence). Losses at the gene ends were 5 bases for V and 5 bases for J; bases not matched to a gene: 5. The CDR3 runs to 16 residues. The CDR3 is CASSPGTSGRGETQYF. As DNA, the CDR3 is TGTGCCAGCAGTCCCGGGACTAGCGGGAGGGGTGAGACCCAGTACTTC.

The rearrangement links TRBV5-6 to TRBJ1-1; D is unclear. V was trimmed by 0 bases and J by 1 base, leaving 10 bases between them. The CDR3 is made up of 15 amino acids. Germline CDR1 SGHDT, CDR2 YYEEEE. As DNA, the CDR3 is TGTGCCAGCAGCTTGGGTCCAGACCCGAACACTGAAGCTTTCTTT. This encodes CASSLGPDPNTEAFF.

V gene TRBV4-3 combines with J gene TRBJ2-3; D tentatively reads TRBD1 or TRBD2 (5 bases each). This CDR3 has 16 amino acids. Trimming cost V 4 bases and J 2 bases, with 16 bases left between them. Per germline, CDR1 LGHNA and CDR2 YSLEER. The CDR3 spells CASSPRDVDFTDTQYF. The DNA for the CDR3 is TGCGCCAGCAGCCCCCGGGACGTGGACTTCACAGATACGCAGTATTTT.

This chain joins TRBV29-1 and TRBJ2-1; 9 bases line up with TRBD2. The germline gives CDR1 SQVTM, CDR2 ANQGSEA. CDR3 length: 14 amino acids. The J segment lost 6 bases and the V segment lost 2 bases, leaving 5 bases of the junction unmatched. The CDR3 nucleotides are TGCAGCGTTGAAAAGCGGGAGGAAGGCAATGAGCAGTTCTTC. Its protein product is CSVEKREEGNEQFF.

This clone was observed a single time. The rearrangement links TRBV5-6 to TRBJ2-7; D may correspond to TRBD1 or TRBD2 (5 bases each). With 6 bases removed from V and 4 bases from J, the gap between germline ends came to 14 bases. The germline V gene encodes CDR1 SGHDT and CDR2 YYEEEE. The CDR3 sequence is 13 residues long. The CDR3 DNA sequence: TGTGCCAGCAAGTGGTGGGACCAATACGAGCAGTACTTC. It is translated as CASKWWDQYEQYF.